The clone carrying this TCR beta chain showed up just a few times. The germline V gene has CDR1 SGHRS and CDR2 YFSETQ. Trimming at V came to 0 bases and at J to 9 bases, leaving 9 bases not matched to a gene. This CDR3 has 16 residues. The data stem from a study of blood T cell repertoires in COVID-19. Original methodology: Cell counts per sample came from amplifying reference gene primers. Assay used: immunoSEQ multiplex PCR; TCRdb lists only in-frame clones, some missing. The V and J calls and clone size were taken over from that table, and D and trimming were inferred from the DNA. Of fewer than 300,000 clones listed, under 90% were seen once; the top ten hold about 2.9%.

The chain uses TRBV5-1 and TRBJ1-6; 7 nucleotides match TRBD1. The source of this sequence is a woman aged 55-70 years with active or convalescent COVID-19. The sequenced material came from peripheral blood. CDR3 sequence (DNA): TGCGCCAGCAGCTTGGACCTACGACAGGGCGGTTCACCCCTCCACTTT. It specifies CASSLDLRQGGSPLHF.